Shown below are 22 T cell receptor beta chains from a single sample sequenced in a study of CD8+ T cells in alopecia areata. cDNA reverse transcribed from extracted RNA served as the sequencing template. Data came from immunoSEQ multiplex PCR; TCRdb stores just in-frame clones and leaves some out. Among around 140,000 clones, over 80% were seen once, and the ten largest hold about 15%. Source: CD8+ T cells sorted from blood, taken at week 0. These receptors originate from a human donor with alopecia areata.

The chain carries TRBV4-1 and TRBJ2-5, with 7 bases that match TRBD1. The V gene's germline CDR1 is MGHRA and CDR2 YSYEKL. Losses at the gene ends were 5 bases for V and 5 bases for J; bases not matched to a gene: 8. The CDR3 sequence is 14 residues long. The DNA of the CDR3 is TGCGCCAGCAGCGTTCAGAGGGGGCCGGAGACCCAGTACTTC. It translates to CASSVQRGPETQYF.

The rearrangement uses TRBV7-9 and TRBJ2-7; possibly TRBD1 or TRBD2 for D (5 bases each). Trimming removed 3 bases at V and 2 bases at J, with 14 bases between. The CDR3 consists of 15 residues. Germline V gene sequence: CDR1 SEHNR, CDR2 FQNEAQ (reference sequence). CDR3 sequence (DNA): TGTGCCAGCAGCTTCACCCGGGACGGGACCTACGAGCAGTACTTC. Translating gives CASSFTRDGTYEQYF.

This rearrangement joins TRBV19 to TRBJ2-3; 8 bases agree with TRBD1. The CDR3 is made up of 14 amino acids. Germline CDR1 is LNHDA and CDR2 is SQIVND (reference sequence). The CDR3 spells CANRDRNVVDTQYF. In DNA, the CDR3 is TGTGCTAACCGGGACAGGAACGTGGTGGATACGCAGTATTTT.

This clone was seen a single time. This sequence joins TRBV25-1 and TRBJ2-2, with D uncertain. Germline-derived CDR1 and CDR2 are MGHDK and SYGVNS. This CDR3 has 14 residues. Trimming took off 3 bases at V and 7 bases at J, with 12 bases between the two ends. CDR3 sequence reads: CASSDLGSGGELFF. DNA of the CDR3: TGTGCCAGCAGTGATCTGGGATCGGGCGGGGAGCTGTTTTTT.

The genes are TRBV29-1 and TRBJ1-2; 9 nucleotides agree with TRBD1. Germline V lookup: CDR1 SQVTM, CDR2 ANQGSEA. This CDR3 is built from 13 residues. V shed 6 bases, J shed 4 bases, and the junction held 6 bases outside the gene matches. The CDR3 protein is CSVAGTGFYGYTF. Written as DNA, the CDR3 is TGCAGCGTCGCCGGGACAGGGTTCTATGGCTACACCTTC.

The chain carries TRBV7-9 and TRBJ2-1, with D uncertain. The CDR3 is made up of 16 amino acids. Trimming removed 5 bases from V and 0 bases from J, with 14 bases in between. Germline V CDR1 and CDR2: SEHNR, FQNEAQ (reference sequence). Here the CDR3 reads CASSPKDLRSYNEQFF. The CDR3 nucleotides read TGTGCCAGCAGCCCTAAGGACCTCCGCTCCTACAATGAGCAGTTCTTC.

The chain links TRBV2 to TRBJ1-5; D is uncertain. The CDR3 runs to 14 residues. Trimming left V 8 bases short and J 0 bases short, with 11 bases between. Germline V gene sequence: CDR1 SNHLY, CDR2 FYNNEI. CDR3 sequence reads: CASRRSYSNQPQHF. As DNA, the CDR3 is TGTGCCAGCCGGAGGTCCTATAGCAATCAGCCCCAGCATTTT.

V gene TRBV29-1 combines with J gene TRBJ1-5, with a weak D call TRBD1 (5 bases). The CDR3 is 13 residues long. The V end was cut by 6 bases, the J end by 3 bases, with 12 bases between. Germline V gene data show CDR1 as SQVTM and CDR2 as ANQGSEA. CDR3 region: CSVATGPNQPQHF. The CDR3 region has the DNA TGCAGCGTAGCTACAGGTCCCAATCAGCCCCAGCATTTT.

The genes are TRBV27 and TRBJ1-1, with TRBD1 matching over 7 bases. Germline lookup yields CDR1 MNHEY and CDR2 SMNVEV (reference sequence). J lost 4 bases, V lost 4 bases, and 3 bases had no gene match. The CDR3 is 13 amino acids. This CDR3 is CASSSQGGTEAFF. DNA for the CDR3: TGTGCCAGCAGTTCCCAGGGGGGCACTGAAGCTTTCTTT.

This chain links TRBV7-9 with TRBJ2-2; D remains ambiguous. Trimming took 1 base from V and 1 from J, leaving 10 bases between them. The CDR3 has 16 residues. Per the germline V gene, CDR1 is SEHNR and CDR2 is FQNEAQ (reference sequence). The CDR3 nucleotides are TGTGCCAGCAGCTTAGATAGTGCATTGAACACCGGGGAGCTGTTTTTT. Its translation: CASSLDSALNTGELFF.

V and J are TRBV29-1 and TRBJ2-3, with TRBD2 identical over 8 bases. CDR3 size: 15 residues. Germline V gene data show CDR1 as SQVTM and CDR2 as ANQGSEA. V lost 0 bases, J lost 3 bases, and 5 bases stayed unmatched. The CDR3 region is CSVEDPGRETDTQYF. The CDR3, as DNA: TGCAGCGTTGAAGATCCCGGGAGGGAGACAGATACGCAGTATTTT.

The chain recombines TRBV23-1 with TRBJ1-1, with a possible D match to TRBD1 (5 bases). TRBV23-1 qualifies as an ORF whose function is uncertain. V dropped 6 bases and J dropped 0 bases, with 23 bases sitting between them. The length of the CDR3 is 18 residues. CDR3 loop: CASSPKGGVGDMNTEAFF. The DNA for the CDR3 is TGCGCCAGCAGCCCAAAAGGAGGGGTTGGGGATATGAACACTGAAGCTTTCTTT.

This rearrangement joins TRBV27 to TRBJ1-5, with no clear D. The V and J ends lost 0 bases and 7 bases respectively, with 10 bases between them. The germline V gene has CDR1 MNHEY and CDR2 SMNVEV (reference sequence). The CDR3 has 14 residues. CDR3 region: CASSLSAVGQPQHF. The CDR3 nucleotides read TGTGCCAGCAGTTTATCGGCAGTAGGGCAGCCCCAGCATTTT.

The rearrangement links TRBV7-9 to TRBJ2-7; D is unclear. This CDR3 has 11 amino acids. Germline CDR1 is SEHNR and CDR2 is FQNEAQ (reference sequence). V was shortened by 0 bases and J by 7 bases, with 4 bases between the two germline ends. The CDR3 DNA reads TGTGCCAGCAGCTTAGCCCGGGAGCAGTACTTC. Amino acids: CASSLAREQYF.

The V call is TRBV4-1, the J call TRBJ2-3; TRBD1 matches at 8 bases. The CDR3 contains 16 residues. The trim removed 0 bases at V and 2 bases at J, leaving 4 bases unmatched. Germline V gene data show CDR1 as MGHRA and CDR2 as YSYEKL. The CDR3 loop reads CASSQEGRGLTDTQYF. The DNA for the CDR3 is TGCGCCAGCAGCCAAGAGGGCAGGGGGCTCACAGATACGCAGTATTTT.

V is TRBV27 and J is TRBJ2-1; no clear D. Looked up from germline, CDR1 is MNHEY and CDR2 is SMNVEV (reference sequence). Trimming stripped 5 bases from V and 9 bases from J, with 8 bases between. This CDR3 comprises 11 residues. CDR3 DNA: TGTGCCAGCAGTAGTTGGGGTGAGCAGTTCTTC. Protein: CASSSWGEQFF.

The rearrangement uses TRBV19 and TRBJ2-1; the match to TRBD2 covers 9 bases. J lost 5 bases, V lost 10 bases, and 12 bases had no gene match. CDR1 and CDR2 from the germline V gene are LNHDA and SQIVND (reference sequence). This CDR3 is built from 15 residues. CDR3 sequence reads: CATRAWREGDNEQFF. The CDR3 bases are TGTGCCACCAGGGCGTGGCGGGAGGGAGACAATGAGCAGTTCTTC.

CDR3 amino acids: CATQGAFRTEAFF. The CDR3 bases are TGTGCCACCCAGGGGGCGTTTCGGACTGAAGCTTTCTTT. The genes are TRBV5-4 and TRBJ1-1; TRBD1 aligns across 8 bases. V was pared by 9 bases and J by 5 bases, with 9 bases of the junction left unmatched. Germline V CDR1 and CDR2: SGHNT, YYREEE (reference sequence). The CDR3 is 13 residues long.

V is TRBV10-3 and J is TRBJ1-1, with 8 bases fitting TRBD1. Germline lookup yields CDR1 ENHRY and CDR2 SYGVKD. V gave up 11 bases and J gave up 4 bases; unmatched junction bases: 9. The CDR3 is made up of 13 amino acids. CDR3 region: CASDRGESTEAFF. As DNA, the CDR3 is TGTGCCTCAGACAGGGGAGAAAGCACTGAAGCTTTCTTT.

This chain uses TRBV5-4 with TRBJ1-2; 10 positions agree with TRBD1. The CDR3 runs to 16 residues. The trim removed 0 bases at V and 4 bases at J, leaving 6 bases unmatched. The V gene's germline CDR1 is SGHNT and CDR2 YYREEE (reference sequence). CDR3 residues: CASSLVGTGDSYGYTF. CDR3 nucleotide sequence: TGTGCCAGCAGCTTGGTTGGGACAGGGGATTCCTATGGCTACACCTTC.

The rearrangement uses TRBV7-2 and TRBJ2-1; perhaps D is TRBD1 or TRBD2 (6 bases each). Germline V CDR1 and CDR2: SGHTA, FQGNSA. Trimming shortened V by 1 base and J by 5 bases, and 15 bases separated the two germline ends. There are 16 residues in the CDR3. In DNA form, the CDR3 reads TGTGCCAGCAGCTTAGGCGGTCAGGGGAGGAACAATGAGCAGTTCTTC. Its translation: CASSLGGQGRNNEQFF.

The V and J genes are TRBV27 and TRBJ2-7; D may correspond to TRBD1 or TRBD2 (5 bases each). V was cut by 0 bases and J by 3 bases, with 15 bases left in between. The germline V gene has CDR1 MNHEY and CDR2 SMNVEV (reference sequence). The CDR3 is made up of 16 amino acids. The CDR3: CASSLSVEGTNYEQYF. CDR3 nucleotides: TGTGCCAGCAGTTTATCTGTCGAGGGGACGAACTACGAGCAGTACTTC.